This entry features one T cell receptor (beta chain) sequence. Its antigen remains unidentified. TEMRA cells were FACS-enriched, while CD8+ and CD4+ T cells were negatively isolated. RNA was extracted with the RNeasy kit, and a quantity of about 0.45 to 1 ug was reverse transcribed using random hexamers. TCRdb redid the calling of the immunoSEQ multiplex PCR reads with MiXCR, one entry per CDR3 protein. This table has 100,000 to 150,000 distinct CDR3 sequences, 93% appearing once. The source of the sample is a study of CD8 T cells in Susac syndrome. V was cut by 1 base and J by 4 bases, with 17 bases left in between. Germline V gene data show CDR1 as MGHRA and CDR2 as YSYEKL. This CDR3 is built from 16 residues. Findings and caveats of the study: By the study's own acknowledgment, its TCR sequencing and HLA analysis included relatively few individuals.

The chain is built from TRBV4-1 and TRBJ2-7; D possibly corresponds to TRBD2 (6 bases). This TCR was recovered from a human donor with multiple sclerosis. The material sequenced was CD8+ T cells from PBMCs. CDR3 sequence (DNA): TGCGCCAGCAGCCAAGTTTGGGCGGGGCCGTATTACGAGCAGTACTTC. This codes for CASSQVWAGPYYEQYF.